The 14 T cell receptor beta chains below come from one sample, sequenced in a study of cytomegalovirus exposure and HLA in healthy donors. Both 60 Vbeta primers and 13 Jbeta primers went into the PCR. The data were produced by immunoSEQ multiplex PCR, yet TCRdb's version contains in-frame clones alone and is incomplete. The clone table shows over 45,000 clones, with the ten largest holding 2.1%. The sequencing sample was made of PBMCs. These receptors all come from a woman aged 40 to 50 in good health and CMV-seronegative.

The V gene is TRBV2, the J gene TRBJ2-7; 12 nucleotides match TRBD2. Per germline, CDR1 SNHLY and CDR2 FYNNEI. V lost 5 bases to trimming and J lost 4 bases; unmatched junction nucleotides: 9. This CDR3 is built from 16 residues. CDR3 sequence (DNA): TGTGCCAGCAGTTTCCCACTAGCGGGAGGTCCGTACGAGCAGTACTTC. Protein sequence: CASSFPLAGGPYEQYF.

Comments on this clone: The junction differs from germline at one of its ends, possibly a read error. This rearrangement joins TRBV7-9 to TRBJ2-5, with TRBD2 as a possible D gene (5 bases). In germline, CDR1 is SEHNR, CDR2 FQNEAQ (reference sequence). This CDR3 is 14 amino acids long. This chain's CDR3 is CASSWEKGLENQYF. Here the CDR3 DNA reads TGTGCCAGCAGCTGGGAGAAAGGGCTTGAGAACCAGTACTTC.

CDR3 sequence reads: CASSLDVKAGGSVYNEQFF. The CDR3 nucleotides are TGTGCCAGCAGCCTTGATGTTAAAGCGGGCGGTAGTGTCTACAATGAGCAGTTCTTC. The genes are TRBV5-8 and TRBJ2-1; possibly TRBD2 for D (6 bases). With 4 bases removed from V and 3 bases from J, the gap between germline ends came to 26 bases. The CDR3 length is 19 residues. Germline-derived CDR1 and CDR2 are SGHTS and YDEGEE.

The chain uses TRBV4-3 and TRBJ1-2; 7 nucleotides align to TRBD1. Germline trimming cut 5 bases from V and 0 bases from J; bases unmatched to any gene: 9. This CDR3 spans 16 amino acids. Germline V CDR1 and CDR2: LGHNA, YSLEER. CDR3 loop: CASSYGTALSNYGYTF. In nucleotides, the CDR3 is TGCGCCAGCAGCTACGGGACAGCCCTTTCTAACTATGGCTACACCTTC.

The gene calls are TRBV2 and TRBJ2-2, with 7 bases fitting TRBD2. This CDR3 is 14 amino acids long. After removal of 11 bases from V and 7 bases from J, the junction contained 13 bases not matched to a gene. The germline gives CDR1 SNHLY, CDR2 FYNNEI. CDR3 residues: CALGGRAGVGELFF. The CDR3 coding sequence is TGTGCCCTCGGGGGGAGGGCCGGAGTCGGGGAGCTGTTTTTT.

The V gene is TRBV14, the J gene TRBJ2-5, with a possible D match to TRBD2 (5 bases). CDR1 and CDR2 (germline): SGHDN, FVKESK. The V gene lost 4 bases and the J gene lost 5 bases, with 20 bases spanning the gap. The CDR3 length is 16 residues. CDR3 nucleotide sequence: TGTGCCAGCAGCCCGTGGACCGGGGTGAGACTGGAGACCCAGTACTTC. Translating it yields CASSPWTGVRLETQYF.

The rearrangement links TRBV5-6 to TRBJ2-2, with D possibly being TRBD1 (5 bases). Trimming stripped 4 bases from V and 9 bases from J, with 16 bases between. CDR3 size: 14 residues. CDR1 and CDR2 from the germline V gene are SGHDT and YYEEEE. The CDR3 loop reads CASSPRQLKRELFF. The CDR3 nucleotides read TGTGCCAGCAGCCCCAGACAGTTAAAGCGGGAGCTGTTTTTT. Drawing the rest from reference TRBV5-6 and TRBJ2-2, the complete variable domain is DAGVTQSPTHLIKTRGQQVTLRCSPKSGHDTVSWYQQALGQGPQFIFQYYEEEERQRGNFPDRFSGHQFPNYSSELNVNALLLGDSALYLCASSPRQLKRELFFGEGSRLTVL.

This chain links TRBV25-1 with TRBJ1-5, with D uncertain. Per the germline V gene, CDR1 is MGHDK and CDR2 is SYGVNS. The CDR3 totals 13 residues. Deletions cut 8 bases from V and 0 bases from J, with 8 bases between. As DNA, the CDR3 is TGTGCCAGCTCTATAGATAGCAATCAGCCCCAGCATTTT. This sequence encodes CASSIDSNQPQHF.

The chain is built from TRBV29-1 and TRBJ1-4, with 9 bases that match TRBD1. From germline, CDR1 is SQVTM and CDR2 ANQGSEA. The CDR3 is 14 amino acids. V trimming: 1 base; J trimming: 10 bases; junction bases outside the gene matches: 7. CDR3 nucleotides: TGCAGCGTTGAAGGGGGACAGGGCGGAGCAAAACTGTTTTTT. It yields the protein CSVEGGQGGAKLFF.

V and J are TRBV2 and TRBJ1-6, with TRBD1 matching 7 bases. The trim removed 6 bases at V and 6 bases at J, leaving 5 bases unmatched. CDR3 length: 14 amino acids. Germline CDR1 and CDR2: SNHLY and FYNNEI. DNA of the CDR3: TGTGCCAGCAGGAACAGGGGTGGTAATTCACCCCTCCACTTT. Its translation is CASRNRGGNSPLHF. Combining the CDR3 with reference TRBV2 and TRBJ1-6 gives the whole variable domain EPEVTQTPSHQVTQMGQEVILRCVPISNHLYFYWYRQILGQKVEFLVSFYNNEISEKSEIFDDQFSVERPDGSNFTLKIRSTKLEDSAMYFCASRNRGGNSPLHFGNGTRLTVT.

V and J are TRBV18 and TRBJ1-2, with 12 bases that match TRBD1. Germline trimming cut 3 bases from V and 4 bases from J; bases unmatched to any gene: 3. Germline V gene data show CDR1 as KGHSH and CDR2 as LQKENI. This CDR3 spans 15 amino acids. The CDR3 DNA sequence: TGTGCCAGCTCACCGACGGGACAGGGGGCCTATGGCTACACCTTC. Its translation is CASSPTGQGAYGYTF.

The rearrangement uses TRBV7-8 and TRBJ2-5; D ambiguous. In germline, CDR1 is SGHVS, CDR2 FQNEAQ. There are 13 residues in the CDR3. Between the trimmed V and J ends, which lost 6 bases and 2 bases, there was a span of 10 bases. DNA for the CDR3: TGTGCCAGCAGGAGTGGGCTTCAAGAGACCCAGTACTTC. Protein sequence: CASRSGLQETQYF.

The chain uses TRBV6-1 and TRBJ2-4, with 8 bases aligning to TRBD1. V lost 3 bases, J lost 9 bases, and 7 bases stayed unmatched. Germline-derived CDR1 and CDR2 are MNHNS and SASEGT. This CDR3 has 14 residues. This chain's CDR3 is CASSETGVFGIQYF. The CDR3 DNA follows: TGTGCCAGCAGTGAGACAGGGGTATTCGGCATTCAGTACTTC.

The CDR3 loop reads CASSQANGLAGDNEQFF. In nucleotides, the CDR3 is TGCGCCAGCAGCCAAGCAAACGGACTAGCGGGCGACAATGAGCAGTTCTTC. The chain is built from TRBV4-3 and TRBJ2-1; 11 positions agree with TRBD2. Germline CDR1 is LGHNA and CDR2 is YSLEER. Trimming took 1 base from V and 5 from J; bases not matched to a gene: 7. The CDR3 spans 17 residues.